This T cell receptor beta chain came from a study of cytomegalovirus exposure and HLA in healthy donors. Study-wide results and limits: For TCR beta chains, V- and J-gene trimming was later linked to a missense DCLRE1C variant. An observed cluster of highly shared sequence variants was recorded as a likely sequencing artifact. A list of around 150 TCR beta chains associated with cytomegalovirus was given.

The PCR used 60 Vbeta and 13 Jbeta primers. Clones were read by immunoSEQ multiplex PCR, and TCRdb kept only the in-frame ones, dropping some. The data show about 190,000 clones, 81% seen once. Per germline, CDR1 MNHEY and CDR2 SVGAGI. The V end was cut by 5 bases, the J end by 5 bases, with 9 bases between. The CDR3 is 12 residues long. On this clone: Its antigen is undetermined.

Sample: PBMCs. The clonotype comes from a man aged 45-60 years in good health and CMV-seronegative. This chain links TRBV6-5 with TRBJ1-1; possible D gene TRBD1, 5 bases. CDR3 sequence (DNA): TGTGCCAGCAGTCAGGGAAGGACTGAAGCTTTCTTT. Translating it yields CASSQGRTEAFF.